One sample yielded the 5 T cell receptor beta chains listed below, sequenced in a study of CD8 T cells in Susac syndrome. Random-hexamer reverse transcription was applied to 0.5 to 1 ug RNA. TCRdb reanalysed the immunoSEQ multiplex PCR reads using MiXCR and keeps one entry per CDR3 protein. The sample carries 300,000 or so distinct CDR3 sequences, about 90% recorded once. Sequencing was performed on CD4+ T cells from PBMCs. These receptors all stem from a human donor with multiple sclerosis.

The CDR3 bases are TGCAGTGCTAGAGATGGCGGGCTTGCCTACAATGAGCAGTTCTTC. Translation gives CSARDGGLAYNEQFF. The chain employs TRBV20-1 and TRBJ2-1, with a weak D call TRBD2 (5 bases). V was pared by 0 bases and J by 2 bases, with 11 bases between. Looked up from germline, CDR1 is DFQATT and CDR2 is SNEGSKA (reference sequence). The CDR3 has 15 amino acids.

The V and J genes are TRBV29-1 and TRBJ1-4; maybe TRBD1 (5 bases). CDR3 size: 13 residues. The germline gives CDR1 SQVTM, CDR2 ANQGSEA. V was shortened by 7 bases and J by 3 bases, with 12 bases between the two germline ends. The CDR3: CSASQASNEKLFF. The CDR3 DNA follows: TGCAGCGCCTCACAGGCCTCTAATGAAAAACTGTTTTTT.

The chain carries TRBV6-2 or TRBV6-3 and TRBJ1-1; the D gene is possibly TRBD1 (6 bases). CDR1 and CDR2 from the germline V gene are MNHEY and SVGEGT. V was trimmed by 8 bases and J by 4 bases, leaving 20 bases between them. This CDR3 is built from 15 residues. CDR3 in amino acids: CASSGATGGATEAFF. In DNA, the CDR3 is TGTGCCAGCTCGGGGGCCACAGGAGGGGCCACTGAAGCTTTCTTT.

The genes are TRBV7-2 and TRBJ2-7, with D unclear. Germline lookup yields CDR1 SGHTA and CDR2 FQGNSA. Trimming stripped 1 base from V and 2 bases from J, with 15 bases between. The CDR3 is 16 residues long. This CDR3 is CASSLGGERLPYEQYF. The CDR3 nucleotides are TGTGCCAGCAGCTTAGGCGGAGAGCGCCTCCCCTACGAGCAGTACTTC.

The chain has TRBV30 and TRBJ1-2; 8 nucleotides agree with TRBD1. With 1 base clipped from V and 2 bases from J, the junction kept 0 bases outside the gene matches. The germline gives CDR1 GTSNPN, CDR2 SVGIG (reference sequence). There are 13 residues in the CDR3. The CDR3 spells CAWSGQGNYGYTF. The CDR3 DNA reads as TGTGCCTGGAGTGGACAGGGGAACTATGGCTACACCTTC.